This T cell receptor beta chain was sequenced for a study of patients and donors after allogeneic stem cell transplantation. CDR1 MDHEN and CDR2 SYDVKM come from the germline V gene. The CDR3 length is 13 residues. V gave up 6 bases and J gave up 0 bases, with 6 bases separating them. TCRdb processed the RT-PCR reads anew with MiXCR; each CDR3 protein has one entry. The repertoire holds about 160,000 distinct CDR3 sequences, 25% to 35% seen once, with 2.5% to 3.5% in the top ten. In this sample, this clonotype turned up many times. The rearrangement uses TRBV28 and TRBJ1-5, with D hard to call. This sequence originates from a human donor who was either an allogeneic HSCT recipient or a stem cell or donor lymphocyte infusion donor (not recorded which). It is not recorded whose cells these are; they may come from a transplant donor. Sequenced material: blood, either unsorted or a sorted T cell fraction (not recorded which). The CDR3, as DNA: TGTGCCAGCAGATCAAATAGCAATCAGCCCCAGCATTTT. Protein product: CASRSNSNQPQHF.